This T cell receptor (beta chain) was profiled in a study of cytomegalovirus exposure and HLA in healthy donors. Study summary: A prior study identified 100 million to 130 million unique TCR beta sequences from around 180 million T cells. Overall study findings and caveats: TCR beta V- and J-gene trimming was later associated with a missense DCLRE1C variant.

It was with 60 Vbeta and 13 Jbeta primers that the PCR ran. The data were produced by immunoSEQ multiplex PCR, yet TCRdb's version contains in-frame clones alone and is incomplete. The sample includes roughly 82,000 clones, about 74% of them seen just once. With respect to this clone: Its antigen is not known.

This receptor was obtained from a woman between 50 and 59 years old in good health and CMV-seropositive. Sequenced input: PBMCs.

CDR3 sequence reads: CASSDRTSGFLNEQFF. CDR3 DNA sequence: TGTGCCAGCAGTGACCGAACTAGCGGGTTCCTCAATGAGCAGTTCTTC. The V gene is TRBV6-4, the J gene TRBJ2-1; 9 bases match TRBD2. The trim removed 2 bases at V and 6 bases at J, leaving 8 bases unmatched. CDR3 size: 16 residues. Germline V lookup: CDR1 MRHNA, CDR2 SNTAGT.